These 6 T cell receptor beta chains were all obtained from the same sample, sequenced in a study of long-term antiretroviral therapy in people with HIV. immunoSEQ v3.0 was run at survey level. The repertoire was sequenced with immunoSEQ multiplex PCR; TCRdb's copy has only in-frame clones and lacks some. The data hold 18,000 or so clones, with 85% to 90% observed a single time. The input for sequencing was unsorted PBMCs, taken 4.2 years after starting antiretroviral therapy. These receptors originate from a man aged 50 to 60 with HIV.

J is TRBJ2-1 and V is TRBV25-1; 8 nucleotides line up with TRBD1. The junction had 3 bases not matched to a gene; V was cut back by 5 bases and J by 0 bases. The CDR3 is made up of 15 amino acids. Germline V gene lookup returns CDR1 MGHDK and CDR2 SYGVNS. This CDR3 is CASSRDRGSYNEQFF. DNA for the CDR3: TGTGCCAGCAGTCGTGACAGGGGCTCCTACAATGAGCAGTTCTTC.

This chain uses TRBV7-9 with TRBJ1-2, with 9 bases lining up with TRBD1. V trimming: 4 bases; J trimming: 6 bases; junction bases outside the gene matches: 3. The CDR3 totals 13 residues. In germline, CDR1 is SEHNR, CDR2 FQNEAQ (reference sequence). The CDR3: CASSSDRGDGYTF. In nucleotides, the CDR3 is TGTGCCAGCAGCTCGGACAGGGGCGATGGCTACACCTTC.

This chain joins TRBV5-6 and TRBJ1-2; no reliable D call. This CDR3 contains 12 residues. V was pared by 5 bases and J by 4 bases, with 9 bases between. CDR1 and CDR2 (germline): SGHDT, YYEEEE. The CDR3 here is CASSRPGYGYTF. The CDR3 DNA sequence: TGTGCCAGCAGTAGGCCGGGCTATGGCTACACCTTC.

This chain uses TRBV10-1 with TRBJ2-2; maybe TRBD1 (5 bases). V gave up 6 bases and J gave up 4 bases, with 15 bases separating them. The CDR3 totals 15 residues. From germline, CDR1 is WNHNN and CDR2 SYGVQD (reference sequence). Written as DNA, the CDR3 is TGCGCCAGCAGCGAGGACCAGGGCGCCACCGGGGAGCTGTTTTTT. Its translation: CASSEDQGATGELFF.

J is TRBJ1-2 and V is TRBV30; maybe TRBD1 (6 bases). V dropped 0 bases and J dropped 3 bases, with 14 bases sitting between them. Germline lookup yields CDR1 GTSNPN and CDR2 SVGIG (reference sequence). This CDR3 contains 15 residues. DNA for the CDR3: TGTGCCTGGAGTGTAGGGTTGGCAGGGGACTATGGCTACACCTTC. Protein sequence: CAWSVGLAGDYGYTF.

CDR3 amino acids: CASTKQGPNYGYTF. CDR3 bases: TGTGCCAGCACCAAACAGGGCCCTAACTATGGCTACACCTTC. J is TRBJ1-2 and V is TRBV6-5; the D gene is possibly TRBD1 (6 bases). The CDR3 is 14 amino acids. V gave up 7 bases and J gave up 0 bases, with 12 bases separating them. Looked up from germline, CDR1 is MNHEY and CDR2 is SVGAGI.